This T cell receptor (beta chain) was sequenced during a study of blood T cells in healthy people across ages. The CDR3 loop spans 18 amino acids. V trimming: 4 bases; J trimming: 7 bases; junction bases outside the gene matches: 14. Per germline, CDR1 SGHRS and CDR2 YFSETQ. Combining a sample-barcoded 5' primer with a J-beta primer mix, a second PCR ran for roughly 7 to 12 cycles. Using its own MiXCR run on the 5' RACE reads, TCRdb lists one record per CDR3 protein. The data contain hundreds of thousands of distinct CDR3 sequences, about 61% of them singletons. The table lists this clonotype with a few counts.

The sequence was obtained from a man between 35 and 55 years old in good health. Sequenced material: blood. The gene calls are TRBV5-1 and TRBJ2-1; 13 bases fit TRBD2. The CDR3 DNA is TGCGCCAGCAGCATGGGCCTTCACACTAGCGGGAGGGGAAATGAGCAGTTCTTC. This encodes CASSMGLHTSGRGNEQFF.